This T cell receptor beta chain was identified in a study of shared clonotypes between healthy human individuals. This CDR3 is 16 amino acids long. V was shortened by 7 bases and J by 5 bases, with 20 bases between the two germline ends. Germline V gene sequence: CDR1 SEHNR, CDR2 FQNEAQ (reference sequence). Details on this clone: The antigen is not known.

Adult Caucasians living in Nashville, Tennessee made up all of the donors. In the authors' workflow: For the immunoSEQ data, sequences were junction-only without quality scores, so filtering differed. Assay used: immunoSEQ multiplex PCR; TCRdb lists only in-frame clones, some missing. The V and J calls and clone size come from that table; D and trimming were worked out from the DNA. The profile covers over 850,000 clones, with around 78% appearing a single time and around 0.6% taken by the ten largest. Whole-study results and caveats: Large sequencing depth failed to make sorted-subset sequencing complete, rarefaction showed. Across subsets, estimated richness was generally greater for naive than for memory populations.

This clonotype originated in a man aged 18 to 29 in good health. Some clones in this sample may be carry-over from other donors' samples. J is TRBJ1-4 and V is TRBV7-9; a possible D gene is TRBD1 (6 bases). The sequencing input was memory CD4+ T cells from PBMCs. This sample's subset: CD45RA-negative fraction. CDR3 sequence (DNA): TGTGCCAGCACTCCTCGGGGGGGACAAGACAATGAAAAACTGTTTTTT. Translated, it gives CASTPRGGQDNEKLFF. The variable domain in full, with the rest retrieved from reference TRBV7-9 and TRBJ1-4, is DTGVSQNPRHKITKRGQNVTFRCDPISEHNRLYWYRQTLGQGPEFLTYFQNEAQLEKSRLLSDRFSAERPKGSFSTLEIQRTEQGDSAMYLCASTPRGGQDNEKLFFGSGTQLSVL.